Here is one TCR beta chain with its context. Its binding antigen is unknown. Per-base qualities were not stored, and no clone one base away is much larger. This sample stems from a study of cytomegalovirus exposure and HLA in healthy donors (dated by TCRdb to about 2017). Regarding the research as a whole: According to a later analysis, one platform produced both the approximately 110 validation repertoires and the 666 repertoires of the first cohort. Besides the first cohort of roughly 700 subjects, a separate validation cohort made up of about 120 different subjects was used. The aim of the study was to test whether cataloging public T cell receptors could identify signatures of past pathogen exposure. To predict cytomegalovirus infection status, the study combined high-throughput TCR immunosequencing, statistical association of individual TCRs with disease status, and machine learning. On the study overall, not on this receptor specifically: In vitro tests confirmed that a few of the cytomegalovirus-associated TCR beta chains recognize cytomegalovirus antigens. The classifier was reported to diagnose cytomegalovirus status with high specificity and sensitivity in both the original cohort and the validation cohort. A later analysis had no HLA typing for the validation cohort, so co-occurrence there was scored across all 110 or so repertoires. Of the cluster scores, 90% to 95% were above 0 in a later analysis, which found that TCRs clustered in the first cohort also tended to co-occur in the 120 or so validation repertoires. The authors suggested that the approach could potentially be generalized to other disease states and immunological phenotypes. The study gave a list of 150 to 200 TCR beta chains associated with cytomegalovirus. Most TCR sequences were observed very rarely across donors, whereas some public TCRs were present in many individuals.

V sheds 5 bases and J sheds 10 bases, leaving 17 bases between their ends. From a lookup of the germline V gene, CDR1 and CDR2 are SGHTA and FQGNSA. From the cysteine up to the phenylalanine, the CDR3 has a length of 13 residues. Just CDR3 DNA is preserved here, 39 bases in frame from base 1. The library was obtained by the immunoSEQ multiplex PCR assay. Regarding the original processing steps: To diagnose cytomegalovirus status from the catalog of TCR beta chain sequences, a statistical classification framework was built. In its TCRdb copy, this immuneACCESS table keeps in-frame sequences only and misses some clones. Where compared with another copy, unresolved V genes explain less than half of these, and the others have no known cause. V and J calls and clone size are those listed in that table; D and trimming were worked out from the DNA. The sample yields around 94,000 clones; about 95% were counted once. The top ten hold 0.8% to 0.9% of the sample.

Donors formed part of the validation cohort, which comprised fewer than 150 subjects and was distinct from the first cohort of under 850 subjects. Source material: PBMCs. The chain is encoded by TRBV7-2 joined to TRBJ1-2; the D gene assignment is ambiguous. The clonotype was recovered from a woman under 30 in good health and CMV-seronegative. The CDR3 protein: CASSPDGNGVYTF. In nucleotides, the sequence is TGTGCCAGCAGCCCGGACGGAAACGGGGTCTACACCTTC.